The T cell receptor (beta chain) under discussion was sequenced for a study of beta chain features in type 1 diabetes (dated by TCRdb to 2017 to 2018). Study-level background: Mean age, gender distribution, total cell number and subset yield were not different between patients and healthy donors. A total of about 100 million sorted cells were examined across all samples, and RNA yield correlated strongly with the number of cells per subset. In the study, TCRB repertoires of sorted circulating CD4+ T cell subsets from recently diagnosed type 1 diabetes patients were compared with those of matched healthy donors. Regulatory and stem cell-like memory subsets were obtained from only 8 patients and about 8 healthy donors, while naive and central memory subsets were obtained from all 30 or so donors.

Here is what the overall study found, with its caveats: PCR may preferentially amplify shorter templates, but because patient and control samples were amplified and corrected together, any resulting skew would affect both groups equally. Naive, central memory and regulatory TCRB repertoires appeared to be more alike among patients than among healthy donors. HLA sub-analyses involved small numbers of individuals, so any influence of HLA type on TCRB rearrangement remained unresolved. Fewer insertions and more nucleotide deletions at VDJ recombination sites were observed in patients with type 1 diabetes, implying thymic rearrangement abnormalities. Because cDNA rather than genomic DNA was sequenced, highly expressing activated cells could have been over-represented, although no difference in activation and CD3 levels was found between groups. Type 1 diabetes patients showed a moderate but significant shortening of TCRB CDR3 length in all four CD4+ subsets.

This clone has only a few counts. Its recognized antigen is unknown. One base away there is no much larger clone; base qualities are not given. The High Capacity cDNA Reverse Transcription Kit was used to reverse transcribe all of the isolated RNA, meaning that expressed TCRB transcripts were what got sequenced. Deep immunoSEQ sequencing was performed on naive, central memory and regulatory T cell samples, with an average of about 4 million total reads per sample. After sorted cells were lysed in RLT buffer, RNA was extracted with DNase-treated RNeasy Micro or Mini kits, with the choice depending on cell number. To prevent cross-contamination, each cell subset was processed individually, whereas patient and healthy donor samples were processed jointly. The immunoSEQ multiplex PCR was used to amplify TCRB sequences from cDNA, yielding 87-bp fragments that span the CDR3 region. Sequencing of the amplicons was performed on the Illumina HiSeq platform. As for how the authors treated the data: PCR bias was corrected computationally using synthetic template baselines, and reads within Hamming distance 2 were collapsed, with unmergeable singletons discarded. Reads were aligned against IMGT so that V, D and J genes, CDR3 length and insertions or deletions at six rearrangement sites could be assigned. Clonotype counts were normalized to sorted cell number within each subset before computing true diversity and Gini coefficients with the tcR R package. The overlap coefficient, calculated on TCRB nucleotide sequences, was used to quantify repertoire sharing. Drawn from immuneACCESS, this table holds only the in-frame rearrangements with V and J called that TCRdb kept. Clones are partly lost; checked studies trace under half to an unresolved V gene and leave the rest unexplained. V and J calls and clone size are as listed in that table; D and trimming were resolved from the DNA. This sample has 130,000 or so clones in its table, and roughly 10% of those were observed once. The ten largest clones represent 0.7% to 0.85% of the sample.

A single peripheral blood draw of 95 to 150 mL on average was collected from each donor into heparinised tubes. A BD FACSAria II was used to sort naive, central memory, regulatory and stem cell-like memory CD4+ T cells with a panel that included CD45RO, CCR7, CD25, CD127, CD95 and CD27. A purity above 98% was achieved for all sorted populations. PBMCs were separated immediately by Lymphoprep density gradient centrifugation and were stained directly, without being cultured. So that batch effects would be minimized, each experiment stained and sorted samples in pairs, pairing one healthy donor with one patient. This receptor was identified in a man aged 25-45 years with type 1 diabetes. Sequencing input: central memory CD4+ T cells from blood.

The DNA reads as follows: TGCGCCAGCAGCCCGGAGAAGGGGGCTGTCACTGAAGCTTTCTTT. This gives the protein CASSPEKGAVTEAFF. The receptor chain draws on TRBV5-1 and TRBJ1-1, with 7 bases in between that match TRBD1. The V end gives up 4 bases and the J end 4 bases, leaving 10 bases in the junction not matched to a gene. Looking up the germline V gene yields CDR1 SGHRS and CDR2 YFSETQ. The CDR3 has 15 amino acids, counting the end cysteine and phenylalanine. CDR3 DNA is the only sequence kept; it has 45 bases, read in frame from the first base.